This T cell receptor beta chain was identified during a study of cytomegalovirus exposure and HLA in healthy donors. Notes on the study in general: The classifier reportedly diagnosed cytomegalovirus status with high specificity and sensitivity. Three CMV-associated chains were confirmed in vitro to be specific for CMV antigens.

Germline V gene sequence: CDR1 SEHNR, CDR2 FQNEAQ (reference sequence). This CDR3 region has 14 residues. This clone was seen only a few times. Its antigen is still unknown. Relative to the germline gene, one junction end is altered; a read error may explain this. 13 Jbeta primers and 60 Vbeta primers were used for the PCR. Using immunoSEQ multiplex PCR, the repertoire was profiled, and TCRdb retains in-frame clones only, with some absent. The sample lists approximately 160,000 clones, roughly 75% seen once, with 1% in the top ten. The TCR was taken from a woman between 50 and 59 years old in good health and CMV-seropositive. The specimen sequenced was PBMCs. This chain links TRBV7-9 with TRBJ2-4; tentative D call: TRBD1 (5 bases). DNA for the CDR3: TGTGCCAGCAGCTTAGCGCTGCCAGGGTCGGTGAAGGTATTC. Amino acid sequence: CASSLALPGSVKVF.